This T cell receptor beta chain was sequenced in a study of cytotoxic CD8 clonotypes in ibrutinib-treated CLL. Using immunoSEQ multiplex PCR, the repertoire was profiled, and TCRdb retains in-frame clones only, with some absent. The repertoire holds roughly 330,000 clones, with 67% as singletons. In its sample, this clone was seen once. The CDR3 loop spans 17 amino acids. The trim removed 1 base at V and 1 base at J, leaving 8 bases unmatched. Germline CDR1 is SGHAT and CDR2 is FQNNGV. Sequenced here: PBMCs, sampled after 36 months of ibrutinib treatment. This rearrangement joins TRBV11-2 to TRBJ2-7; 9 bases fit TRBD1. The origin of this receptor is a human donor with chronic lymphocytic leukemia. The CDR3 DNA sequence: TGTGCCAGCAGCTTAGTCGCCGGGACAGGGTATTCCTACGAGCAGTACTTC. Its protein product is CASSLVAGTGYSYEQYF. Based on the CDR3 plus reference TRBV11-2 and TRBJ2-7, the full variable domain is EAGVAQSPRYKIIEKRQSVAFWCNPISGHATLYWYQQILGQGPKLLIQFQNNGVVDDSQLPKDRFSAERLKGVDSTLKIQPAKLEDSAVYLCASSLVAGTGYSYEQYFGPGTRLTVT.